The next 22 T cell receptor beta chains were all read from a single sample in a study of T cell repertoires in cytomegalovirus infection. TCRdb redid the calling of the reads with MiXCR, one entry per CDR3 protein. The table has around 450,000 distinct CDR3 sequences, roughly 12% seen once. What was sequenced was PBMCs. Source of these receptors: a human donor in good health (CMV status not recorded). Some clones in this sample may be carry-over from other donors' samples.

This clonotype came up many times. The V call is TRBV7-9, the J call TRBJ2-1, with D possibly being TRBD1 or TRBD2 (5 bases each). This CDR3 has 15 amino acids. Trimming stripped 2 bases from V and 8 bases from J, with 16 bases between. Germline V gene data show CDR1 as SEHNR and CDR2 as FQNEAQ (reference sequence). The CDR3 loop is CASSLIRGPKDEQFF. The DNA for the CDR3 is TGTGCCAGCAGCTTAATTAGGGGACCAAAGGATGAGCAGTTCTTC.

This clonotype was picked up many times. The chain employs TRBV7-2 and TRBJ1-3; tentative D call: TRBD1 (5 bases). In germline, CDR1 is SGHTA, CDR2 FQGNSA. The CDR3 is 15 amino acids. V lost 1 base and J lost 3, with 10 bases in between. In nucleotides, the CDR3 is TGTGCCAGCAGCTTAGTCAGGGCCATTGGAAACACCATATATTTT. This gives the protein CASSLVRAIGNTIYF.

This clonotype was seen at least ten times. CDR3 bases: TGTGCCACCAGCGGTAGCGCGGGGGGGATTCGCACCGGGGAGCTGTTTTTT. Residues: CATSGSAGGIRTGELFF. The V and J genes are TRBV24-1 and TRBJ2-2; 9 nucleotides agree with TRBD2. The CDR3 extends over 17 amino acids. Germline trimming cut 7 bases from V and 4 bases from J; bases unmatched to any gene: 12. The V gene's germline CDR1 is KGHDR and CDR2 SFDVKD.

This clonotype came up many times. This chain links TRBV7-3 with TRBJ2-1; D is perhaps TRBD2 (6 bases). V gave up 5 bases and J gave up 9 bases, with 17 bases separating them. CDR1 SGHTA and CDR2 FQGTGA come from the germline V gene. CDR3 length equals 14 residues. The CDR3 is CASSVSGEGGEQFF. The CDR3 coding sequence is TGTGCCAGCAGCGTCTCGGGAGAAGGCGGTGAGCAGTTCTTC.

J is TRBJ2-5 and V is TRBV10-3; TRBD1 matches 8 bases. The CDR3 sequence is 13 residues long. Germline V gene data show CDR1 as ENHRY and CDR2 as SYGVKD. V lost 10 bases to trimming and J lost 5 bases; unmatched junction nucleotides: 9. The CDR3 protein is CARKGQAGETQYF. The CDR3 coding sequence is TGTGCCAGGAAGGGACAGGCGGGGGAGACCCAGTACTTC.

This clonotype came up many times. The chain is built from TRBV7-3 and TRBJ2-1; 12 nucleotides line up with TRBD2. The CDR3 loop spans 16 amino acids. CDR1 and CDR2 from the germline V gene are SGHTA and FQGTGA. After removal of 2 bases from V and 7 bases from J, the junction contained 6 bases not matched to a gene. CDR3 nucleotides: TGTGCCAGCAGCTTAGGAGGACTAGCGGGATCTAATGAGCAGTTCTTC. Amino acids: CASSLGGLAGSNEQFF.

This clonotype was observed many times. The gene calls are TRBV15 and TRBJ1-1; TRBD1 agrees at 7 bases. The CDR3 is 17 residues long. J gave up 5 bases and V 1 base, and 13 bases lay outside the gene matches. CDR1 LNHNV and CDR2 YYDKDF come from the germline V gene (reference sequence). The CDR3 DNA sequence: TGTGCCACCAGCAGAGCTACCGGGACAGCCGCGGGTACTGAAGCTTTCTTT. Translation: CATSRATGTAAGTEAFF.

The J gene is TRBJ2-1, the V gene TRBV7-6; 10 bases are a match to TRBD1. The CDR3 runs to 15 residues. From germline, CDR1 is SGHVS and CDR2 FNYEAQ. J gave up 8 bases and V 5 bases, and 9 bases lay outside the gene matches. CDR3 nucleotide sequence: TGTGCCAGCAGCCCGGGACAGGGGCTCGTCGATGAGCAGTTCTTC. Residues: CASSPGQGLVDEQFF.

In its sample, this clonotype was seen many times. The rearrangement joins TRBV20-1 to TRBJ2-1; 7 nucleotides line up with TRBD2. The V and J ends lost 3 bases and 12 bases, in that order; junction bases with no gene match: 8. The CDR3 totals 12 residues. The germline CDR1 and CDR2 sequences are DFQATT and SNEGSKA (reference sequence). The CDR3 is CSASQGLSLQFF. For the CDR3, the DNA is TGCAGTGCTAGTCAGGGACTATCGTTGCAGTTCTTC.

This clonotype was seen at least ten times. The genes are TRBV19 and TRBJ1-1; perhaps TRBD1 as D (6 bases). The CDR3 has 14 amino acids. Trimming shortened V by 6 bases and J by 0 bases, and 11 bases separated the two germline ends. Germline CDR1 is LNHDA and CDR2 is SQIVND (reference sequence). Here the CDR3 DNA reads TGTGCCAGTAGGTTTGACAGGTTGAACACTGAAGCTTTCTTT. As protein: CASRFDRLNTEAFF.

Here the CDR3 DNA reads TGTGCCAGCAGTGAAATGGTCGGGACAGGCTACGAGCAGTACTTC. This translates into CASSEMVGTGYEQYF. This chain links TRBV6-1 with TRBJ2-7; 8 nucleotides align to TRBD1. V dropped 2 bases and J dropped 3; count of bases not matched to a gene: 6. The V gene's germline CDR1 is MNHNS and CDR2 SASEGT. This CDR3 is built from 15 residues.

In its sample, this clonotype was seen a few times. The chain links TRBV27 to TRBJ2-5; D is uncertain. This CDR3 spans 13 amino acids. Germline-derived CDR1 and CDR2 are MNHEY and SMNVEV (reference sequence). Deletions cut 3 bases from V and 5 bases from J, with 10 bases between. CDR3 loop: CASSFQLGETQYF. In DNA, the CDR3 is TGTGCCAGCAGTTTTCAACTGGGGGAGACCCAGTACTTC.

This clonotype has ten or more counts. The rearrangement uses TRBV5-6 and TRBJ2-2; D is undetermined. Germline V gene data show CDR1 as SGHDT and CDR2 as YYEEEE. This CDR3 comprises 16 residues. Trimming took 0 bases from V and 0 from J, leaving 9 bases between them. The CDR3: CASSLDGDTNTGELFF. Written as DNA, the CDR3 is TGTGCCAGCAGCTTGGATGGAGACACGAACACCGGGGAGCTGTTTTTT.

The table lists this clonotype with a few counts. This CDR3 is CASSRQGSGGAVETQYF. The CDR3 DNA follows: TGTGCCAGCAGTCGCCAGGGGAGCGGGGGGGCCGTAGAGACCCAGTACTTC. The chain couples TRBV2 to TRBJ2-5, with 10 bases that match TRBD2. The length of the CDR3 is 17 residues. CDR1 and CDR2 from the germline V gene are SNHLY and FYNNEI. The V gene end was trimmed by 5 bases and the J gene end by 4 bases; junction bases not matched to a gene: 13.

The genes are TRBV29-1 and TRBJ2-7; D possibly corresponds to TRBD2 (5 bases). Germline V gene data show CDR1 as SQVTM and CDR2 as ANQGSEA. Trimming removed 6 bases from V and 7 bases from J, with 16 bases in between. The CDR3 sequence is 12 residues long. The CDR3 DNA sequence: TGCAGCGTGAAGCCGGGGTCAGGAGAGCAGTACTTC. Encoded protein: CSVKPGSGEQYF.

This clonotype was recorded many times. The CDR3 DNA sequence: TGTGCCAGCACTCCGGACAGGGTGGCCGGGGCCAACGTCCTGACTTTC. Its protein product is CASTPDRVAGANVLTF. The chain recombines TRBV6-1 with TRBJ2-6, with 8 nucleotides matching TRBD1. Germline values: CDR1 MNHNS, CDR2 SASEGT. This CDR3 comprises 16 residues. After removal of 7 bases from V and 4 bases from J, the junction contained 9 bases not matched to a gene.

This clonotype was recorded at least ten times. The genes are TRBV5-4 and TRBJ2-3, with D possibly TRBD2 on 6 matching bases. Germline loops: CDR1 SGHNT, CDR2 YYREEE (reference sequence). The V gene lost 5 bases and the J gene lost 3 bases, with 19 bases spanning the gap. The CDR3 extends over 16 amino acids. CDR3 sequence reads: CASSGTGERFTDTQYF. The DNA for the CDR3 is TGTGCCAGCAGTGGCACGGGGGAGCGGTTTACAGATACGCAGTATTTT.

This clonotype was seen ten or more times. The rearrangement links TRBV7-9 to TRBJ2-1, with 9 bases identical to TRBD2. The V gene's germline CDR1 is SEHNR and CDR2 FQNEAQ (reference sequence). The CDR3 sequence is 15 residues long. V was clipped by 1 base and J by 2 bases; unmatched bases: 0. CDR3 bases: TGTGCCAGCAGCTTAGGGACTAGCGCCTACAATGAGCAGTTCTTC. Translation: CASSLGTSAYNEQFF. Using reference TRBV7-9 and TRBJ2-1 for the parts outside the CDR3, the full variable domain is DTGVSQNPRHKITKRGQNVTFRCDPISEHNRLYWYRQTLGQGPEFLTYFQNEAQLEKSRLLSDRFSAERPKGSFSTLEIQRTEQGDSAMYLCASSLGTSAYNEQFFGPGTRLTVL.

The table lists this clonotype with many counts. The genes are TRBV6-1 and TRBJ2-2, with 7 bases lining up with TRBD1. V lost 5 bases to trimming and J lost 3 bases; unmatched junction nucleotides: 6. The CDR3 contains 15 residues. Germline V gene lookup returns CDR1 MNHNS and CDR2 SASEGT. CDR3 sequence (DNA): TGTGCCAGCAGTCCTACAGGGGTGTACACCGGGGAGCTGTTTTTT. Amino acids: CASSPTGVYTGELFF.

This clonotype occurred many times. This chain uses TRBV6-5 with TRBJ2-7; no firm D call. This CDR3 is built from 12 residues. Looked up from germline, CDR1 is MNHEY and CDR2 is SVGAGI. Trimming left V 6 bases short and J 3 bases short, with 9 bases between. CDR3 in DNA: TGTGCCAGCAGCCCGTATGGCTACGAGCAGTACTTC. Amino acids: CASSPYGYEQYF.

The table lists this clonotype with a few counts. This chain uses TRBV20-1 with TRBJ2-2; D unclear. The CDR3 spans 14 residues. Germline V gene lookup returns CDR1 DFQATT and CDR2 SNEGSKA (reference sequence). V was trimmed by 0 bases and J by 4 bases, leaving 9 bases between them. The CDR3 coding sequence is TGCAGTGCTAGAGAGGGAACAGTCACCGGGGAGCTGTTTTTT. Protein sequence: CSAREGTVTGELFF.

This clonotype turned up a few times. This chain joins TRBV7-9 and TRBJ2-1, with 8 bases fitting TRBD2. Trimming at V came to 8 bases and at J to 0 bases, leaving 6 bases not matched to a gene. The CDR3 runs to 15 residues. Germline CDR1 reads SEHNR; CDR2 reads FQNEAQ (reference sequence). The CDR3 spells CASGKSGSSYNEQFF. The CDR3 bases are TGTGCCAGCGGCAAAAGCGGGAGCTCCTACAATGAGCAGTTCTTC.